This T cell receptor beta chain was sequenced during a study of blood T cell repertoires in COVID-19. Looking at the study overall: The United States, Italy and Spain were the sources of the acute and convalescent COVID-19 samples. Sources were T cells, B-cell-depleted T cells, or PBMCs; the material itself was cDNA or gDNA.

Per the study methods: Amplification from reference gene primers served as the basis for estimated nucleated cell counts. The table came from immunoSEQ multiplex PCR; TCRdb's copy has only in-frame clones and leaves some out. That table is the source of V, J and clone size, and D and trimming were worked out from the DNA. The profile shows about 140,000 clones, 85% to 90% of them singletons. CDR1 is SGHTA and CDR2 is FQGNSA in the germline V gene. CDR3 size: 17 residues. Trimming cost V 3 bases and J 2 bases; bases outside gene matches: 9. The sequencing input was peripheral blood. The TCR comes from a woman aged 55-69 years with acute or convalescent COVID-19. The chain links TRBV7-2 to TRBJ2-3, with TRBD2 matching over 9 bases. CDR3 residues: CASSFLRRGGHTDTQYF. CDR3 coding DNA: TGTGCCAGCAGCTTCCTTCGGCGGGGGGGCCACACAGATACGCAGTATTTT.